The rows below give T cell receptor beta chains drawn from one sample of a study of CD8 T cells in ankylosing spondylitis. TCRdb analysed the 5' RACE reads with MiXCR anew, one entry per CDR3 protein. In the table there are under 300,000 distinct CDR3 sequences, over 15% of which are singletons. Sequencing was performed on blood, either unsorted or a sorted T cell fraction (not recorded which). The source is a male donor with ankylosing spondylitis or in good health (not recorded which). Each CDR3 is given with its conserved first and last residue. Fields, in order: V gene, D gene, J gene, clone size, CDR3 DNA, CDR3 protein. A D gene is named only where the DNA matches it firmly. Size is omitted from some rows. Given values are once, few, many or a class for expanded clones.

V gene: TRBV6-1; D gene: TRBD2; J gene: TRBJ2-5; clone size: many; CDR3 DNA: TGTGCCAGCAGTGAACTAGCGGGAGGGGGAGAGACCCAGTACTTC; CDR3 protein: CASSELAGGGETQYF
V gene: TRBV20-1; D gene: TRBD2; J gene: TRBJ2-7; clone size: NA; CDR3 DNA: TGCAGTGCTAGAGATCGGGCCTGGACTAGCGGCCTCTCCTACGAGCAGTACTTC; CDR3 protein: CSARDRAWTSGLSYEQYF
V gene: TRBV12-3/TRBV12-4; D gene: TRBD2; J gene: TRBJ2-5; clone size: NA; CDR3 DNA: TGTGCCAGCAGGCCAACTAGCGGGATGAGCGAGACCCAGTACTTC; CDR3 protein: CASRPTSGMSETQYF
V gene: TRBV6-5; D gene: NA; J gene: TRBJ2-7; clone size: few; CDR3 DNA: TGTGCCAGCAGTTACTCGGGTGAGATCTACGAGCAGTACTTC; CDR3 protein: CASSYSGEIYEQYF
V gene: TRBV5-1; D gene: TRBD1; J gene: TRBJ2-1; clone size: few; CDR3 DNA: TGCGCCAGCAGCTGGCAAAGGGGGCGGAACTACAATGAGCAGTTCTTC; CDR3 protein: CASSWQRGRNYNEQFF
V gene: TRBV24-1; D gene: TRBD2; J gene: TRBJ2-1; clone size: few; CDR3 DNA: TGTGCCACCAGTGACGAGACTAGCGGGAGGCGGAATGAGCAGTTCTTC; CDR3 protein: CATSDETSGRRNEQFF
V gene: TRBV29-1; D gene: NA; J gene: TRBJ2-7; clone size: NA; CDR3 DNA: TGCAGCGTTGAAGTCTCCCATACCCGGGGGGAGCAGTACTTC; CDR3 protein: CSVEVSHTRGEQYF
V gene: TRBV7-8; D gene: TRBD1; J gene: TRBJ2-7; clone size: many; CDR3 DNA: TGTGCCAGCAGCCTGCGACAGGGTAAAGGCTACGAGCAGTACTTC; CDR3 protein: CASSLRQGKGYEQYF
V gene: TRBV6-1; D gene: TRBD1; J gene: TRBJ2-1; clone size: NA; CDR3 DNA: TGTGCCAGCAGTCCCCGTGGACAGGGCCCTAATGAGCAGTTCTTC; CDR3 protein: CASSPRGQGPNEQFF
V gene: TRBV19; D gene: NA; J gene: TRBJ2-1; clone size: many; CDR3 DNA: TGTGCCAGTAGTCCGATCAAAGACAATGAGCAGTTCTTC; CDR3 protein: CASSPIKDNEQFF
V gene: TRBV6-4; D gene: NA; J gene: TRBJ2-1; clone size: NA; CDR3 DNA: TGTGCCAGCAGTGACAAGGATGGCTTTTCGAGCTCCTACAATGAGCAGTTCTTC; CDR3 protein: CASSDKDGFSSSYNEQFF
V gene: TRBV10-2; D gene: NA; J gene: TRBJ1-1; clone size: NA; CDR3 DNA: TGCGCCAGCAGTGGCATGGGGCTGGGAACTGAAGCTTTCTTT; CDR3 protein: CASSGMGLGTEAFF
V gene: TRBV29-1; D gene: TRBD1; J gene: TRBJ1-1; clone size: many; CDR3 DNA: TGCAGCGTGAAGACAGGGCTGGGCACTGAAGCTTTCTTT; CDR3 protein: CSVKTGLGTEAFF
V gene: TRBV7-2; D gene: NA; J gene: TRBJ2-7; clone size: few; CDR3 DNA: TGTGCCAGCAGCTGGGACTCTTACTACGAGCAGTACTTC; CDR3 protein: CASSWDSYYEQYF
V gene: TRBV7-9; D gene: TRBD1; J gene: TRBJ1-2; clone size: few; CDR3 DNA: TGTGCCAGCAGCTTAGTGACCCCCGGGACAGGGAATGGCTACACCTTC; CDR3 protein: CASSLVTPGTGNGYTF
V gene: TRBV4-1; D gene: TRBD1; J gene: TRBJ2-3; clone size: NA; CDR3 DNA: TGCGCCAGCAGCCCGGGACAGGGAACGCAGTATTTT; CDR3 protein: CASSPGQGTQYF
V gene: TRBV6-1; D gene: TRBD1; J gene: TRBJ2-2; clone size: NA; CDR3 DNA: TGTGCCAGCAGCGATACCGGGACAGGGGTACTCAACACCGGGGAGCTGTTTTTT; CDR3 protein: CASSDTGTGVLNTGELFF
V gene: TRBV12-3/TRBV12-4; D gene: TRBD2; J gene: TRBJ2-7; clone size: NA; CDR3 DNA: TGTGCCAGCAGCCTCGGGACTAGCGGGACTAACTACGAGCAGTACTTC; CDR3 protein: CASSLGTSGTNYEQYF
V gene: TRBV4-2; D gene: NA; J gene: TRBJ2-1; clone size: few; CDR3 DNA: TGTGCCAGCAGCCAAGATGGCGGGACCGACAATGAGCAGTTCTTC; CDR3 protein: CASSQDGGTDNEQFF
V gene: TRBV29-1; D gene: TRBD2; J gene: TRBJ2-1; clone size: few; CDR3 DNA: TGCAGCGTGGCCGGGACTAGCGGGAGGGCGAATGAGCAGTTCTTC; CDR3 protein: CSVAGTSGRANEQFF
V gene: TRBV4-1; D gene: TRBD2; J gene: TRBJ2-2; clone size: many; CDR3 DNA: TGCGCCAGCAGCCAAGAAGGCACGGGAGGGCGGACCGGGGAGCTGTTTTTT; CDR3 protein: CASSQEGTGGRTGELFF
V gene: TRBV27; D gene: NA; J gene: TRBJ2-1; clone size: NA; CDR3 DNA: TGTGCCAGCAGTTTACCAGGGGCAAGCTCCTACAATGAGCAGTTCTTC; CDR3 protein: CASSLPGASSYNEQFF
V gene: TRBV9; D gene: TRBD2; J gene: TRBJ2-7; clone size: NA; CDR3 DNA: TGTGCCAGCAGCGTCCACCTACTAGCGGGTCTTGGCGAGCAGTACTTC; CDR3 protein: CASSVHLLAGLGEQYF
V gene: TRBV10-3; D gene: NA; J gene: TRBJ2-3; clone size: NA; CDR3 DNA: TGTGCCATCAGTGTCCTCGCGTATAGCACAGATACGCAGTATTTT; CDR3 protein: CAISVLAYSTDTQYF
V gene: TRBV6-5; D gene: TRBD2; J gene: TRBJ2-7; clone size: few; CDR3 DNA: TGTGCCAGCAGTTACTACGGGGGGAACTACGAGCAGTACTTC; CDR3 protein: CASSYYGGNYEQYF
V gene: TRBV4-1; D gene: TRBD2; J gene: TRBJ2-1; clone size: NA; CDR3 DNA: TGCGCCAGCAGCGACCTAGGACTAGCGGGGGATGAGCAGTTCTTC; CDR3 protein: CASSDLGLAGDEQFF
V gene: TRBV9; D gene: TRBD2; J gene: TRBJ2-1; clone size: NA; CDR3 DNA: TGTGCCAGCAGCGTAGGTAGGGTGGGACTAGTTAACAATGAGCAGTTCTTC; CDR3 protein: CASSVGRVGLVNNEQFF
V gene: TRBV20-1; D gene: NA; J gene: TRBJ1-3; clone size: NA; CDR3 DNA: TGCAGTGCTAGAGATCAGCACTCTGGAAACACCATATATTTT; CDR3 protein: CSARDQHSGNTIYF
V gene: TRBV4-3; D gene: TRBD1; J gene: TRBJ2-7; clone size: few; CDR3 DNA: TGCGCCAGCAGCTTGGGACAGGGGAAGTACGAGCAGTACTTC; CDR3 protein: CASSLGQGKYEQYF
V gene: TRBV7-9; D gene: TRBD1; J gene: TRBJ1-4; clone size: NA; CDR3 DNA: TGTGCCAGCAGCTTGACAGGGTCAACTAATGAAAAACTGTTTTTT; CDR3 protein: CASSLTGSTNEKLFF
V gene: TRBV11-2; D gene: NA; J gene: TRBJ2-5; clone size: NA; CDR3 DNA: TGTGCCAGCAGCTTAGATCCGTGGCCGAGTTTTAGTGCAGAGACCCAGTACTTC; CDR3 protein: CASSLDPWPSFSAETQYF
V gene: TRBV4-2; D gene: TRBD2; J gene: TRBJ2-5; clone size: few; CDR3 DNA: TGTGCCAGCAGCCAAGCGACTAGCGGGAGAGGAGAGACCCAGTACTTC; CDR3 protein: CASSQATSGRGETQYF
V gene: TRBV5-1; D gene: TRBD1; J gene: TRBJ2-6; clone size: many; CDR3 DNA: TGCGCCAGCAGCACCCGGGACAGGGCGAGCTCTGGGGCCAACGTCCTGACTTTC; CDR3 protein: CASSTRDRASSGANVLTF
V gene: TRBV5-1; D gene: TRBD1; J gene: TRBJ2-2; clone size: few; CDR3 DNA: TGCGCCAGCAGTTCACCAGGGGGCTCGGACACCGGGGAGCTGTTTTTT; CDR3 protein: CASSSPGGSDTGELFF
V gene: TRBV12-3/TRBV12-4; D gene: NA; J gene: TRBJ2-1; clone size: NA; CDR3 DNA: TGTGCCAGCAGGTCGGCTAGCCCTGAGCAGTTCTTC; CDR3 protein: CASRSASPEQFF
V gene: TRBV28; D gene: NA; J gene: TRBJ2-1; clone size: NA; CDR3 DNA: TGTGCCAGCAGTTTAAACCCGTTGCGGGATTCCCACAATGAGCAGTTCTTC; CDR3 protein: CASSLNPLRDSHNEQFF
V gene: TRBV7-6; D gene: NA; J gene: TRBJ2-1; clone size: few; CDR3 DNA: TGTGCCAGCAGCTTAGCGCTGGAAAACAATGAGCAGTTCTTC; CDR3 protein: CASSLALENNEQFF